This T cell receptor (beta chain) was observed in a study of T cell repertoires in cytomegalovirus infection (dated by TCRdb to between 2018 and 2021). Study-wide context: Donor HLA type was relevant to the analysis, because carriage of CMV infection together with the matching HLA type was indicated by public TCR beta signatures. Study-wide findings and limitations: In both this cohort and an independent cohort of 350 to 400 donors, the cumulative frequency of public TCR beta family members distinguished carriers of CMV infection plus the relevant HLA type. The ex vivo response was dominated by HLA-C-restricted CMV-specific TCR beta clonotypes, and the single most frequent clonotype in two of eight donors was supplied by these HLA-C-restricted clonotypes.

Via the germline V gene, CDR1 is MDHEN and CDR2 SYDVKM. CDR3 length: 16 amino acids, cysteine to phenylalanine. The retained sequence is limited to the CDR3, 48 bases, with the frame set at the first base. TCRdb names Illumina HiSeq 1500 as the instrument used. The raw public reads went through TCRdb reprocessing: fastp at Q25, MiXCR clone calling, in-frame beta chains kept. Rows matching on CDR3 protein sequence are summarized as one entry with the most common DNA and genes. The sample table shows fewer than 300,000 distinct CDR3 sequences, and 20% to 30% are seen once. The leading ten clones occupy about 14% of the sample. This clonotype occurred a few times. It has no known antigen specificity. A read error may account for a junction end that differs from germline.

The sequence was obtained from a human donor in good health (CMV status not recorded). Some clones in this sample may be carry-over from other donors' samples. Sequencing input: PBMCs. The rearrangement combines TRBV28 with TRBJ1-6, with an unclear D gene assignment. In nucleotides, the sequence is TGTGCCAGCAGCTCTACTGGGAGCTCCTATGATTCACCCCTCCACTTT. Its translation reads: CASSSTGSSYDSPLHF.